The 17 T cell receptor beta chains presented below share a single source sample, sequenced in a study of CD8+ T cells in alopecia areata. The treatment is: oral pan-JAK inhibitor, 5-10 mg twice daily. The sequencing template was cDNA reverse transcribed from extracted RNA. TCRdb's table, derived via immunoSEQ multiplex PCR, lists solely in-frame clones and lacks some. Counted here are a few hundred thousand clones, 50% to 70% occurring once; the ten biggest clones make up 1.5% to 2%. The source material was CD4+ T cells sorted from blood, sampled at week 4, from a patient treated with tofacitinib. These receptor sequences come from a human donor with alopecia areata.

The J gene is TRBJ2-5, the V gene TRBV2; 10 bases agree with TRBD1. J lost 3 bases, V lost 4 bases, and 5 bases had no gene match. Germline-derived CDR1 and CDR2 are SNHLY and FYNNEI. The CDR3 covers 15 residues. The CDR3 DNA reads TGTGCCAGCAGTGGGACAGGGGGAAAAGAAGAGACCCAGTACTTC. This translates into CASSGTGGKEETQYF.

The chain is built from TRBV5-1 and TRBJ2-1, with D unclear. The V end was cut by 5 bases, the J end by 1 base, with 13 bases between. Germline CDR1 and CDR2: SGHRS and YFSETQ. The CDR3 sequence is 15 residues long. CDR3 amino acids: CASRERVESYNEQFF. For the CDR3, the DNA is TGCGCCAGCAGGGAAAGGGTAGAGTCCTACAATGAGCAGTTCTTC.

The sample holds a few counts of this clone. This rearrangement joins TRBV7-9 to TRBJ2-3, with TRBD2 matching 12 bases. Unmatched junction bases numbered 3, after V lost 7 bases and J lost 1 base. The CDR3 spans 15 residues. Germline loops: CDR1 SEHNR, CDR2 FQNEAQ (reference sequence). The CDR3 coding sequence is TGTGCCAGCAACCTAGCGGGGGGGGGCACAGATACGCAGTATTTT. Its translation: CASNLAGGGTDTQYF.

This clone came up a few times. The chain couples TRBV11-2 to TRBJ1-4, with D tentatively TRBD1 (6 bases). The CDR3 length is 12 residues. CDR1 and CDR2 from the germline V gene are SGHAT and FQNNGV. V dropped 0 bases and J dropped 16 bases, with 12 bases sitting between them. CDR3 bases: TGTGCCAGCAGCTTAGATCAGGGGCGAACGTTTTTT. This gives the protein CASSLDQGRTFF.

J is TRBJ1-6 and V is TRBV9; D remains ambiguous. Trimming cost V 4 bases and J 8 bases, with 13 bases left between them. Germline assignment: CDR1 SGDLS and CDR2 YYNGEE. This CDR3 contains 14 residues. CDR3 amino acids: CASSLGPRDSPLHF. The CDR3 DNA is TGTGCCAGCAGCCTCGGACCTCGGGATTCACCCCTCCACTTT.

Written as DNA, the CDR3 is TGTGCCAGCAGCTTGGTTAGCGGGACAATTAGCGTTCAGTACTTC. This codes for CASSLVSGTISVQYF. V usage is TRBV5-6 and J usage is TRBJ2-4; TRBD2 aligns across 8 bases. This CDR3 region has 15 residues. V lost 0 bases and J lost 11; bases outside the gene matches: 10. From germline, CDR1 is SGHDT and CDR2 YYEEEE.

This sequence joins TRBV30 and TRBJ2-7; D is ambiguous. This CDR3 comprises 12 residues. Between the trimmed V and J ends, which lost 3 bases and 5 bases, there was a span of 11 bases. The germline CDR1 and CDR2 sequences are GTSNPN and SVGIG (reference sequence). CDR3 nucleotides: TGTGCCTGGAGGGTTCGCCCCGACGAGCAGTACTTC. This gives the protein CAWRVRPDEQYF. Full variable domain (outside the CDR3, taken from reference TRBV30 and TRBJ2-7): SQTIHQWPATLVQPVGSPLSLECTVEGTSNPNLYWYRQAAGRGLQLLFYSVGIGQISSEVPQNLSASRPQDRQFILSSKKLLLSDSGFYLCAWRVRPDEQYFGPGTRLTVT.

This clone was seen a few times. The chain joins TRBV2 to TRBJ2-3, with D unclear. V dropped 3 bases and J dropped 7 bases, with 17 bases sitting between them. Looked up from germline, CDR1 is SNHLY and CDR2 is FYNNEI. The CDR3 extends over 15 amino acids. CDR3 amino acids: CASSDSRGDMNTQYF. The CDR3 DNA reads as TGTGCCAGCAGTGATAGTCGCGGCGACATGAATACGCAGTATTTT.

The chain carries TRBV30 and TRBJ1-2; D is perhaps TRBD1 (6 bases). V lost 7 bases and J lost 4, with 19 bases in between. This CDR3 contains 14 residues. CDR1 is GTSNPN and CDR2 is SVGIG in the germline V gene (reference sequence). CDR3 sequence reads: CALTVDSTLYGYTF. The CDR3 nucleotides read TGTGCCTTGACGGTGGACAGCACTCTCTATGGCTACACCTTC.

This chain joins TRBV18 and TRBJ1-1, with D maybe TRBD1 (6 bases). The CDR3 loop spans 13 amino acids. Looked up from germline, CDR1 is KGHSH and CDR2 is LQKENI. Between the trimmed V and J ends, which lost 0 bases and 8 bases, there was a span of 10 bases. CDR3 residues: CASSPPDSREAFF. CDR3 nucleotides: TGTGCCAGCTCACCACCGGACAGCCGCGAAGCTTTCTTT.

CDR3 region: CASSQRDFLTGELFF. CDR3 in DNA: TGTGCCAGCAGCCAAAGGGACTTTCTCACCGGGGAGCTGTTTTTT. The rearrangement links TRBV11-2 to TRBJ2-2; possible D gene TRBD2, 6 bases. Trimming removed 5 bases at V and 4 bases at J, with 14 bases between. The CDR3 is made up of 15 amino acids. Germline CDR1 reads SGHAT; CDR2 reads FQNNGV.

A few counts support this clone. The chain joins TRBV29-1 to TRBJ1-1; 7 bases map to TRBD1. Losses at the gene ends were 4 bases for V and 4 bases for J; bases not matched to a gene: 15. This CDR3 region has 16 residues. Germline V CDR1 and CDR2: SQVTM, ANQGSEA. The chain's CDR3 is CSVVSANRGGVTEAFF. CDR3 bases: TGCAGCGTTGTCTCGGCAAACAGGGGTGGAGTCACTGAAGCTTTCTTT.

Note on this clone: The sample contains more than one DNA sequence encoding this CDR3. This chain joins TRBV18 and TRBJ2-5, with 7 bases matching TRBD1. V dropped 3 bases and J dropped 2; count of bases not matched to a gene: 0. Germline V CDR1 and CDR2: KGHSH, LQKENI. The CDR3 extends over 13 amino acids. CDR3 nucleotide sequence: TGTGCCAGCTCACCGGGACAGCAAGAGACCCAGTACTTC. Protein product: CASSPGQQETQYF.

The table lists this clone with a few counts. This rearrangement joins TRBV19 to TRBJ1-2, with D perhaps TRBD1 (6 bases). The germline gives CDR1 LNHDA, CDR2 SQIVND (reference sequence). The CDR3 is made up of 12 amino acids. V was shortened by 7 bases and J by 4 bases, with 10 bases between the two germline ends. CDR3 protein: CASTTGTYGYTF. The CDR3 DNA is TGTGCCAGTACAACAGGGACCTATGGCTACACCTTC.

This clone was seen a single time. This chain joins TRBV29-1 and TRBJ1-5; the D gene is possibly TRBD1 (5 bases). The CDR3 is 12 residues long. Germline-derived CDR1 and CDR2 are SQVTM and ANQGSEA. Trimming pared 4 bases from V and 4 bases from J, leaving 8 bases between. The CDR3 DNA follows: TGCAGCGTTGGACAGACTAATCAGCCCCAGCATTTT. It encodes CSVGQTNQPQHF.

The chain is built from TRBV29-1 and TRBJ2-3, with D possibly being TRBD1 or TRBD2 (6 bases each). CDR3 length: 12 residues. CDR1 is SQVTM and CDR2 is ANQGSEA in the germline V gene. The V gene lost 2 bases and the J gene lost 6 bases, with 9 bases spanning the gap. The CDR3 DNA sequence: TGCAGCGTTGAACAGGGGAGGGATACGCAGTATTTT. It encodes CSVEQGRDTQYF.

The chain links TRBV7-2 to TRBJ2-7; 8 positions match TRBD1. In germline, CDR1 is SGHTA, CDR2 FQGNSA. The CDR3 spans 15 residues. V was clipped by 5 bases and J by 3 bases; unmatched bases: 9. The CDR3 reads CASSPRQGTGYEQYF. For the CDR3, the DNA is TGTGCCAGCAGCCCACGACAGGGGACGGGCTACGAGCAGTACTTC.